This note documents a single T cell receptor (beta chain) sequence. In the original workflow: From reference gene primer amplification, estimates of nucleated cell counts were derived. Clones were sequenced by immunoSEQ multiplex PCR, and TCRdb holds only the in-frame ones, with some missing. The DNA was the basis for D and trimming; V, J and clone size are from that table. There are roughly 200,000 clones in the sample; approximately 83% occur only once, and 27% lies in the top ten. This sample is drawn from a study of blood T cell repertoires in COVID-19. In the study overall: Donors in the United States, Italy and Spain gave samples during acute or convalescent COVID-19. Sample material is recorded as cDNA or gDNA derived from T cells, B-cell-depleted T cells, or PBMCs.

Germline CDR1 is MNHEY and CDR2 is SMNVEV (reference sequence). V gave up 5 bases and J gave up 4 bases; unmatched junction bases: 7. This CDR3 comprises 14 residues. The chain combines TRBV27 with TRBJ1-2, with 7 bases matching TRBD1. Material: peripheral blood. The TCR originated in a man in his forties with acute or convalescent COVID-19. CDR3 DNA: TGTGCCAGCAGTCCCGGGACAGTGAGCTATGGCTACACCTTC. Its protein is CASSPGTVSYGYTF.